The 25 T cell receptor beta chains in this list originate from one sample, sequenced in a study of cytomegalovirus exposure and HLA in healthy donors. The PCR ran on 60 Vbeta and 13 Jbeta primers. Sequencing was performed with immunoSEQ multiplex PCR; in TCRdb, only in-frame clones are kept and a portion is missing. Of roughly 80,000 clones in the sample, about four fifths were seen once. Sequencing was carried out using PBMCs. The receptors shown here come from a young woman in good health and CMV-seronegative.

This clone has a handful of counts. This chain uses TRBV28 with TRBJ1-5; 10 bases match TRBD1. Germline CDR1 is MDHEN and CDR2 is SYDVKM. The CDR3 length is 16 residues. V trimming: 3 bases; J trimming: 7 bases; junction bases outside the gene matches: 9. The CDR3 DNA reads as TGTGCCAGCAGTTTCGCCTCGGGACAGGGGAGACAGCCCCAGCATTTT. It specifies CASSFASGQGRQPQHF.

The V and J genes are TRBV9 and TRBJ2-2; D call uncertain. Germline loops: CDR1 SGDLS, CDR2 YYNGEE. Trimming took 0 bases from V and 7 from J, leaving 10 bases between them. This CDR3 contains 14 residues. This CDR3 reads CASSVDLVSGELFF. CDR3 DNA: TGTGCCAGCAGCGTAGATTTAGTAAGCGGGGAGCTGTTTTTT.

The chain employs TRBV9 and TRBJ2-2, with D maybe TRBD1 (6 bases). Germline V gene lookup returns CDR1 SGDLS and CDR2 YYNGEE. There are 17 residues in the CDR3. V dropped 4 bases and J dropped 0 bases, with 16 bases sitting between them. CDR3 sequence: CASSSSTDRPNTGELFF. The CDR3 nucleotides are TGTGCCAGCAGCTCGAGCACTGACAGGCCGAACACCGGGGAGCTGTTTTTT.

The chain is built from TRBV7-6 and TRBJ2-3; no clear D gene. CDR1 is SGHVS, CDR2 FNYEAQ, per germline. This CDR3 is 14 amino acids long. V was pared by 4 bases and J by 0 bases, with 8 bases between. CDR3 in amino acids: CASSSWLSTDTQYF. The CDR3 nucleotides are TGTGCCAGCAGCTCCTGGCTTAGCACAGATACGCAGTATTTT.

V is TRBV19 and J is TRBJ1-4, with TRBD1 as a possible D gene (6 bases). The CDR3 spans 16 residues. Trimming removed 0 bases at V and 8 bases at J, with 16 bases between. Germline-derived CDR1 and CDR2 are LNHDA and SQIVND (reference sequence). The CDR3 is CASSIDAGAKGEKLFF. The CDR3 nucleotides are TGTGCCAGTAGTATAGATGCGGGGGCGAAGGGCGAAAAACTGTTTTTT.

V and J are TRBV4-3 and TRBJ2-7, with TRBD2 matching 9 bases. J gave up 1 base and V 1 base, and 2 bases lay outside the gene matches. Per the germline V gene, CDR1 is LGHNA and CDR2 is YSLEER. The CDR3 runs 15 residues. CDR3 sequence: CASSQGLAASYEQYF. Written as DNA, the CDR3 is TGCGCCAGCAGCCAAGGACTAGCGGCGTCCTACGAGCAGTACTTC.

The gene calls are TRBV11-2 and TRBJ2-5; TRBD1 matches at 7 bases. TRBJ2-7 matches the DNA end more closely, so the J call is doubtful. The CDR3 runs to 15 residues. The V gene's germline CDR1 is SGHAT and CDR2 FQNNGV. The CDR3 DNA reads TGTGCCAGCAGCTTAGCGGGACAGCCCGGCTACGAGCAGTACTTC. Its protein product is CASSLAGQPGYEQYF.

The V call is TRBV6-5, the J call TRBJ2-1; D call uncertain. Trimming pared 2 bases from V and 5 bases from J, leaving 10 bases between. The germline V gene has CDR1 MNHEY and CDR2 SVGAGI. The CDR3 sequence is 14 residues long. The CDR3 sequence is CASSYGVGNNEQFF. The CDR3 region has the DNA TGTGCCAGCAGTTACGGCGTGGGCAACAATGAGCAGTTCTTC.

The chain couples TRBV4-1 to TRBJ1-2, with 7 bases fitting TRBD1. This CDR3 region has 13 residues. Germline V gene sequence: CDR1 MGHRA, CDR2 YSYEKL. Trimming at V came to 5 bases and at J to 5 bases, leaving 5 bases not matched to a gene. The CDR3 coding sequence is TGCGCCAGCAGCGGGACAGATCTTTATGGCTACACCTTC. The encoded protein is CASSGTDLYGYTF.

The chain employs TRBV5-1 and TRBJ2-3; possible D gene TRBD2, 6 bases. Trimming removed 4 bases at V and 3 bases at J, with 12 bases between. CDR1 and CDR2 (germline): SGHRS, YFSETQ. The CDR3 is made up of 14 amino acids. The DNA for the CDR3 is TGCGCCAGCAGCCTCGGGAGTCCGACAGATACGCAGTATTTT. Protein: CASSLGSPTDTQYF.

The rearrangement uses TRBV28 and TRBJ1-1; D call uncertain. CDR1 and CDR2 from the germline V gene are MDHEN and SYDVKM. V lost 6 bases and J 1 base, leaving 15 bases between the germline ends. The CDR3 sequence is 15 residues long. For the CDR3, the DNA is TGTGCCAGCAGCAGCCCGTACACAGCGAACACTGAAGCTTTCTTT. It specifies CASSSPYTANTEAFF. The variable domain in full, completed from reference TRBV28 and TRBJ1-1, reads DVKVTQSSRYLVKRTGEKVFLECVQDMDHENMFWYRQDPGLGLRLIYFSYDVKMKEKGDIPEGYSVSREKKERFSLILESASTNQTSMYLCASSSPYTANTEAFFGQGTRLTVV.

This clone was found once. Here the CDR3 DNA reads TGTGCCAGCAGTCCCGCCCCCGGCACCGGGGAGCTGTTTTTT. Residues: CASSPAPGTGELFF. The chain recombines TRBV2 with TRBJ2-2; D gene unclear. V was trimmed by 5 bases and J by 4 bases, leaving 11 bases between them. CDR3 length: 14 amino acids. In germline, CDR1 is SNHLY, CDR2 FYNNEI.

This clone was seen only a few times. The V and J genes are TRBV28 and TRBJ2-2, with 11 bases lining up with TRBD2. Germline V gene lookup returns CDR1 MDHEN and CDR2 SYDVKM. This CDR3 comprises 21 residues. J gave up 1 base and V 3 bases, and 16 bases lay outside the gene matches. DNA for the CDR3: TGTGCCAGCAGTTTGGGACTAGCGGCACCCGCCCTAATTTTGAACACCGGGGAGCTGTTTTTT. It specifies CASSLGLAAPALILNTGELFF.

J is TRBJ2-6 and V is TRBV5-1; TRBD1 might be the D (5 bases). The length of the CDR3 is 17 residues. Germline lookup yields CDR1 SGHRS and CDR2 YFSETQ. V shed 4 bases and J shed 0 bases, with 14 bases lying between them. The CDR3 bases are TGCGCCAGCAGCAATACAGGAGTCCTCTCTGGGGCCAACGTCCTGACTTTC. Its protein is CASSNTGVLSGANVLTF.

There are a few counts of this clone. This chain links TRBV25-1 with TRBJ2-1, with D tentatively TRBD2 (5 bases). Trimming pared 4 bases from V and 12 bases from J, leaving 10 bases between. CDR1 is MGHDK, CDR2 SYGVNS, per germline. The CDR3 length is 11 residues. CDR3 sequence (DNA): TGTGCCAGCAGTGCCGGGGTTGGGCAGTTCTTC. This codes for CASSAGVGQFF.

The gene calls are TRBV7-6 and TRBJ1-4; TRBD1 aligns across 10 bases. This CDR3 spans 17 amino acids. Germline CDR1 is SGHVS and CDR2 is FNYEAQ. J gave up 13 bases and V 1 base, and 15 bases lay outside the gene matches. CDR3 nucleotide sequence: TGTGCCAGCAGCTTAGAGACAGGGGGCGGTTTCGACCGAAGACTGTTTTTT. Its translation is CASSLETGGGFDRRLFF. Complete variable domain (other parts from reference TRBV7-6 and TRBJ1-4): GAGVSQSPRYKVTKRGQDVALRCDPISGHVSLYWYRQALGQGPEFLTYFNYEAQQDKSGLPNDRFSAERPEGSISTLTIQRTEQRDSAMYRCASSLETGGGFDRRLFFGSGTQLSVL.

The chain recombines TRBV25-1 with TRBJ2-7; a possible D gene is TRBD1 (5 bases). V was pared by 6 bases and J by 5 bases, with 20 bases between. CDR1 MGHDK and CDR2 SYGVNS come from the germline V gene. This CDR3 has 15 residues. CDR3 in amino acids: CASRPSRGNTHEQYF. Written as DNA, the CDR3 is TGTGCCAGCAGACCCTCAAGGGGCAATACCCACGAGCAGTACTTC.

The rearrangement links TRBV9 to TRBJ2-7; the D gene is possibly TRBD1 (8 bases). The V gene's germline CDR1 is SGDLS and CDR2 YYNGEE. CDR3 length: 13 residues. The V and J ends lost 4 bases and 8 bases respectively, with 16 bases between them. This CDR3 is CASSQQGGAQQYF. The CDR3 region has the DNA TGTGCCAGCAGCCAACAGGGGGGGGCACAGCAGTACTTC.

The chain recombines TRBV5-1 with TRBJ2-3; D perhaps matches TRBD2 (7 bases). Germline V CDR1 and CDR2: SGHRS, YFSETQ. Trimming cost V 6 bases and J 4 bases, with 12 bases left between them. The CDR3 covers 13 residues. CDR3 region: CASNRGAPDTQYF. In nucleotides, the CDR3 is TGCGCCAGCAATCGGGGGGCCCCAGATACGCAGTATTTT.

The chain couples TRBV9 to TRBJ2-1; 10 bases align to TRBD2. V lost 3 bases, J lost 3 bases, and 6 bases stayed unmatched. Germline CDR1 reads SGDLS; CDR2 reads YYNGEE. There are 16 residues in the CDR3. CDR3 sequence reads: CASSAMSGGDYNEQFF. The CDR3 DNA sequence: TGTGCCAGCAGCGCAATGAGCGGGGGGGACTACAATGAGCAGTTCTTC. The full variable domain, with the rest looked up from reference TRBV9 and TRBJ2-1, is DSGVTQTPKHLITATGQRVTLRCSPRSGDLSVYWYQQSLDQGLQFLIQYYNGEERAKGNILERFSAQQFPDLHSELNLSSLELGDSALYFCASSAMSGGDYNEQFFGPGTRLTVL.

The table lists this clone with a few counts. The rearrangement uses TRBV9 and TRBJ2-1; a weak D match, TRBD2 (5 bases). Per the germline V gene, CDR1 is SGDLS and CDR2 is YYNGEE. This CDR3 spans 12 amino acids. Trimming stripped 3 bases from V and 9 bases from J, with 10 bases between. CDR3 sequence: CASSGRAAEQFF. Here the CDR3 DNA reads TGTGCCAGCAGCGGACGAGCGGCTGAGCAGTTCTTC.

CDR3 protein: CASSLTAVSEAFF. CDR3 DNA sequence: TGTGCCAGCAGTTTGACTGCAGTAAGTGAAGCTTTCTTT. The V and J genes are TRBV28 and TRBJ1-1, with unresolved D. Trimming removed 3 bases at V and 7 bases at J, with 12 bases between. Germline V gene sequence: CDR1 MDHEN, CDR2 SYDVKM. The CDR3 has 13 amino acids.

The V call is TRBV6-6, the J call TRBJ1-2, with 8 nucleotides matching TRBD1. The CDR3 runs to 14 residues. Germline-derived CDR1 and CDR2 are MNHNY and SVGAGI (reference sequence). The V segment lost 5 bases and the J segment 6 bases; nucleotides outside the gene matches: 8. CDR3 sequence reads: CASSPNQGAHGYTF. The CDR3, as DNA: TGTGCCAGCAGTCCTAACCAGGGGGCTCATGGCTACACCTTC.

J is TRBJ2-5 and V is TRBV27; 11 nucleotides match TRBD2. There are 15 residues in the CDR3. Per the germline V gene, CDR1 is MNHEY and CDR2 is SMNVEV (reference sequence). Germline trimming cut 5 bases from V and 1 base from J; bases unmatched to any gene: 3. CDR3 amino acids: CASSPGTSGQETQYF. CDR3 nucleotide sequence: TGTGCCAGCAGTCCCGGGACTAGCGGCCAAGAGACCCAGTACTTC.

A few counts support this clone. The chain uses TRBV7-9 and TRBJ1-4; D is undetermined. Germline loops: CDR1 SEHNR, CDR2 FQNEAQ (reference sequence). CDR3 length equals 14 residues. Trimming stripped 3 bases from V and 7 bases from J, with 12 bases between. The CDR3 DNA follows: TGTGCCAGCAGCTTTAGCGGGCTTAGTGAAAAACTGTTTTTT. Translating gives CASSFSGLSEKLFF.